The next 3 T cell receptor beta chains were all read from a single sample in a study of Graves' ophthalmopathy and Graves' hyperthyroidism. TCR beta CDR3 regions were amplified from RNA transcripts. First-round RT-PCR relied on HTBI primers, and a second-round multiplex PCR came next. TCRdb processed the multiplex PCR reads anew with MiXCR; each CDR3 protein has one entry. The sample contains roughly 300,000 distinct CDR3 sequences, about 17% of which appear only once. The sequenced material came from peripheral blood. These receptors were obtained from an adult man with Graves' ophthalmopathy.

The rearrangement links TRBV13 to TRBJ2-2; no definite D call. The V end was cut by 7 bases, the J end by 4 bases, with 25 bases between. In germline, CDR1 is PRHDT, CDR2 FYEKMQ (reference sequence). The CDR3 runs to 18 residues. In DNA form, the CDR3 reads TGTGCCAGCACCCTAGGGCCTGCTCACGTGGGTAGCACCGGGGAGCTGTTTTTT. Residues: CASTLGPAHVGSTGELFF.

The V and J genes are TRBV27 and TRBJ1-1; no firm D call. Trimming took off 8 bases at V and 4 bases at J, with 17 bases between the two ends. CDR1 MNHEY and CDR2 SMNVEV come from the germline V gene (reference sequence). The CDR3 contains 14 residues. The CDR3 DNA follows: TGTGCCAGCCATCCCGACTGGGGTTCCACTGAAGCTTTCTTT. Protein product: CASHPDWGSTEAFF.

This clonotype was counted many times. This rearrangement joins TRBV6-2 or TRBV6-3 to TRBJ2-7; D is ambiguous. Germline CDR1 reads MNHEY; CDR2 reads SVGEGT. V gave up 5 bases and J gave up 2 bases, with 13 bases separating them. CDR3 size: 14 residues. CDR3 bases: TGTGCCAGCAGTCCCCAGGCGGAAACCTACGAGCAGTACTTC. It codes for CASSPQAETYEQYF.